These T cell receptor beta chains were read from a single sample in a study of response to subunit inactivated influenza vaccine. Via MiXCR, TCRdb re-called the RT-PCR reads, giving one row per CDR3 protein. The sample shows roughly 620,000 distinct CDR3 sequences, around 11% of them seen only once. These data also formed part of another study, on T cells expressing NK-cell markers.

The specimen was PBMCs from blood, collected on the day of vaccination. Source of these receptors: a man over 45 who received an inactivated influenza vaccine. Each CDR3 is given with its conserved first and last residue. The D gene is left open where the match is weak. Size is omitted from some rows. Given values are once, few, many or a class for expanded clones.

v_gene	d_gene	abundance	j_gene	CDR3aa	CDR3nt
TRBV5-6	TRBD1	NA	TRBJ1-5	CASSLQGENNQPQHF	TGTGCCAGCAGCTTGCAGGGGGAAAACAATCAGCCCCAGCATTTT
TRBV5-1	NA	few	TRBJ1-4	CASSPHRDRRKLFF	TGCGCCAGCAGCCCGCACCGGGATCGGAGGAAACTGTTTTTT
TRBV24-1	NA	few	TRBJ1-2	CATSDFGTAYGYTF	TGTGCCACCAGTGATTTCGGGACGGCGTATGGCTACACCTTC
TRBV20-1	NA	few	TRBJ1-1	CSARPPAQGYTEAFF	TGCAGTGCCAGACCCCCGGCGCAGGGTTACACTGAAGCTTTCTTT
TRBV5-1	NA	many	TRBJ2-3	CASSLVQGTDTQYF	TGCGCCAGCAGCTTGGTACAGGGCACAGATACGCAGTATTTT
TRBV29-1	NA	few	TRBJ1-5	CSVEEGRNQPQHF	TGCAGCGTTGAGGAGGGTAGAAATCAGCCCCAGCATTTT
TRBV5-1	TRBD1	few	TRBJ2-6	CASSLGRQGVPGANVLTF	TGCGCCAGCAGCTTGGGCCGACAGGGGGTCCCTGGGGCCAACGTCCTGACTTTC
TRBV20-1	NA	many	TRBJ1-5	CSARDFVVSNQPQHF	TGCAGTGCTAGAGATTTTGTGGTAAGCAATCAGCCCCAGCATTTT
TRBV20-1	TRBD2	NA	TRBJ2-5	CSARGLAETQYF	TGCAGTGCTAGAGGACTAGCGGAGACCCAGTACTTC
TRBV20-1	NA	NA	TRBJ2-1	CSALLLGYNEQFF	TGCAGTGCTCTATTACTAGGGTACAATGAGCAGTTCTTC
TRBV3-1	TRBD2	NA	TRBJ2-1	CASSLTLGSSGRSYNEQFF	TGTGCCAGCAGCCTTACCCTTGGGTCTAGCGGACGCTCCTACAATGAGCAGTTCTTC
TRBV6-6	NA	NA	TRBJ2-7	CASGDLPYEQYF	TGTGCCAGCGGGGATTTACCCTACGAGCAGTACTTC
TRBV19	NA	NA	TRBJ2-5	CASSIASRSEETQYF	TGTGCCAGTAGTATAGCGTCTAGATCGGAAGAGACCCAGTACTTC
TRBV20-1	NA	NA	TRBJ2-7	CSARNRENYEQYF	TGCAGTGCTAGAAACAGGGAAAACTACGAGCAGTACTTC
TRBV7-2	TRBD1	NA	TRBJ2-5	CASSGQTGDGETQYF	TGTGCCAGCAGCGGACAAACAGGGGACGGGGAGACCCAGTACTTC
TRBV5-3	TRBD2	NA	TRBJ2-3	CARSTRTSGSTDTQYF	TGTGCCAGAAGCACTCGGACTAGCGGCAGCACAGATACGCAGTATTTT
TRBV20-1	NA	few	TRBJ1-1	CSGGLSNTEAFF	TGCAGTGGGGGACTCTCGAACACTGAAGCTTTCTTT
TRBV5-1	TRBD2	NA	TRBJ2-1	CASSLETGGPNEQFF	TGCGCCAGCAGCTTGGAGACGGGAGGGCCGAATGAGCAGTTCTTC
TRBV24-1	NA	few	TRBJ2-7	CATSDHRVLCEQYF	TGTGCCACCAGTGATCACAGGGTTTTGTGCGAGCAGTACTTC
TRBV15	TRBD1	NA	TRBJ2-1	CATSGPDRDNEQFF	TGTGCCACCAGCGGGCCGGACAGGGACAATGAGCAGTTCTTC
TRBV5-1	NA	NA	TRBJ1-1	CASRQNPNGNTEAFF	TGCGCCAGCCGTCAAAATCCTAATGGGAACACTGAAGCTTTCTTT
TRBV6-6	NA	NA	TRBJ1-1	CASSSLTLEAFF	TGTGCCAGCAGTTCCCTAACTCTTGAAGCTTTCTTT
TRBV12-3/TRBV12-4	TRBD2	many	TRBJ2-5	CASSLSGGLETQYF	TGTGCCAGCAGTTTATCGGGGGGGTTGGAGACCCAGTACTTC
TRBV5-1	NA	NA	TRBJ2-7	CASSNTDGIYEQYF	TGCGCCAGCAGCAACACTGACGGTATCTACGAGCAGTACTTC
TRBV5-1	NA	NA	TRBJ2-7	CASSLEASYEQYF	TGCGCCAGCAGCTTGGAGGCTAGCTACGAGCAGTACTTC
TRBV29-1	NA	NA	TRBJ1-2	CSVEPTGAGGYTF	TGCAGCGTTGAACCAACCGGCGCCGGGGGCTACACCTTC
TRBV7-2	NA	NA	TRBJ2-3	CASSLVFSSTDTQYF	TGTGCCAGCAGCTTAGTATTCTCCTCCACAGATACGCAGTATTTT
TRBV7-6	NA	NA	TRBJ2-3	CASSSSVSTDTQYF	TGTGCCAGCAGCTCGTCAGTAAGCACAGATACGCAGTATTTT
TRBV12-3/TRBV12-4	NA	many	TRBJ2-2	CASRAVGITGELFF	TGTGCCAGCAGGGCAGTGGGGATCACCGGGGAGCTGTTTTTT
TRBV12-3/TRBV12-4	TRBD2	few	TRBJ2-7	CASSFGARLAGGRYEQYF	TGTGCCAGCAGTTTCGGCGCCCGACTAGCGGGAGGTCGCTACGAGCAGTACTTC
TRBV7-2	TRBD2	NA	TRBJ2-1	CASSLATSGRGYNEQFF	TGTGCCAGCAGCCTCGCGACTAGCGGGAGAGGGTACAATGAGCAGTTCTTC
TRBV7-9	NA	NA	TRBJ2-7	CASSFGAGMDEQYF	TGTGCCAGCAGCTTCGGAGCAGGGATGGACGAGCAGTACTTC
TRBV12-3/TRBV12-4	NA	many	TRBJ2-7	CASRGTGSSYEQYF	TGTGCCAGCAGGGGGACGGGGAGCTCCTACGAGCAGTACTTC
TRBV10-3	NA	NA	TRBJ1-1	CAISERGSEWAEAFF	TGTGCCATCAGTGAACGAGGGTCAGAGTGGGCTGAAGCTTTCTTT
TRBV5-6	NA	many	TRBJ2-7	CASSWTGNYEQYF	TGTGCCAGCAGCTGGACCGGGAACTACGAGCAGTACTTC
TRBV5-1	TRBD1	few	TRBJ2-1	CASSLQWTGDNEQFF	TGCGCCAGCAGCCTACAATGGACAGGGGACAATGAGCAGTTCTTC
TRBV5-1	TRBD1	NA	TRBJ1-1	CASRPTGTANTEAFF	TGCGCCAGCAGACCAACCGGGACAGCGAACACTGAAGCTTTCTTT
TRBV7-9	TRBD1	few	TRBJ1-2	CASSLARDSYYGYTF	TGTGCCAGCAGCTTAGCGCGGGACAGCTACTATGGCTACACCTTC
TRBV5-6	NA	NA	TRBJ2-2	CASSPGSPNTGELFF	TGTGCCAGCAGCCCGGGCTCCCCGAACACCGGGGAGCTGTTTTTT
TRBV10-2	TRBD2	few	TRBJ2-7	CASSDRTSGGQYF	TGCGCCAGCAGTGACCGTACTAGCGGGGGACAGTACTTC
TRBV12-3/TRBV12-4	TRBD2	many	TRBJ2-1	CASSLARASGSSYNEQFF	TGTGCCAGCAGTTTAGCGCGGGCTAGCGGGAGCTCCTACAATGAGCAGTTCTTC
TRBV6-2/TRBV6-3	TRBD2	NA	TRBJ2-7	CASSGSGSPSYEQYF	TGTGCCAGCAGTGGGAGCGGGAGCCCTTCCTACGAGCAGTACTTC
TRBV4-1	TRBD2	few	TRBJ2-1	CASSQGISGGAFNEQFF	TGCGCCAGCAGCCAAGGTATTAGCGGGGGGGCTTTCAATGAGCAGTTCTTC
TRBV7-2	NA	NA	TRBJ1-2	CASSRTRVTDGYTF	TGTGCCAGCAGCCGTACGAGGGTCACGGATGGCTACACCTTC
TRBV25-1	TRBD2	NA	TRBJ2-3	CATTLSDSGGDTQYF	TGTGCCACCACTCTCTCGGACTCCGGGGGGGATACGCAGTATTTT
TRBV30	TRBD2	few	TRBJ2-3	CAWSPGLAATDTQYF	TGTGCCTGGAGTCCGGGACTAGCGGCCACAGATACGCAGTATTTT
TRBV12-3/TRBV12-4	TRBD1	NA	TRBJ1-1	CASSLQGVDTEAFF	TGTGCCAGCAGTTTGCAGGGGGTGGACACTGAAGCTTTCTTT
TRBV20-1	NA	few	TRBJ2-2	CSARDWRADYTGELFF	TGCAGTGCTAGAGATTGGCGAGCGGATTACACCGGGGAGCTGTTTTTT
TRBV5-1	TRBD2	few	TRBJ2-7	CASSETGTSGIYEQYF	TGCGCCAGCAGCGAGACCGGGACTAGCGGGATCTACGAGCAGTACTTC
TRBV12-3/TRBV12-4	NA	many	TRBJ2-7	CASSFELKYEQYF	TGTGCCAGCAGTTTTGAACTTAAGTACGAGCAGTACTTC
TRBV5-1	NA	NA	TRBJ2-3	CASSLAPAPGDTQYF	TGCGCCAGCAGCTTGGCGCCGGCCCCGGGAGATACGCAGTATTTT
TRBV6-2/TRBV6-3	NA	few	TRBJ1-1	CASSYPGTYTEAFF	TGTGCCAGCAGTTACCCGGGGACCTACACTGAAGCTTTCTTT
TRBV3-1	NA	few	TRBJ2-5	CASSRRGIGETQYF	TGTGCCAGCAGCCGAAGAGGGATCGGGGAGACCCAGTACTTC
TRBV4-2	TRBD2	NA	TRBJ2-7	CASSTTTPIRGLAGTPGSEQYF	TGTGCCAGCAGCACAACGACCCCGATTCGAGGACTAGCGGGGACTCCGGGAAGCGAGCAGTACTTC
TRBV5-1	TRBD1	NA	TRBJ2-5	CASSFGPGTGGETQYF	TGCGCCAGCAGCTTCGGACCCGGGACAGGAGGCGAGACCCAGTACTTC